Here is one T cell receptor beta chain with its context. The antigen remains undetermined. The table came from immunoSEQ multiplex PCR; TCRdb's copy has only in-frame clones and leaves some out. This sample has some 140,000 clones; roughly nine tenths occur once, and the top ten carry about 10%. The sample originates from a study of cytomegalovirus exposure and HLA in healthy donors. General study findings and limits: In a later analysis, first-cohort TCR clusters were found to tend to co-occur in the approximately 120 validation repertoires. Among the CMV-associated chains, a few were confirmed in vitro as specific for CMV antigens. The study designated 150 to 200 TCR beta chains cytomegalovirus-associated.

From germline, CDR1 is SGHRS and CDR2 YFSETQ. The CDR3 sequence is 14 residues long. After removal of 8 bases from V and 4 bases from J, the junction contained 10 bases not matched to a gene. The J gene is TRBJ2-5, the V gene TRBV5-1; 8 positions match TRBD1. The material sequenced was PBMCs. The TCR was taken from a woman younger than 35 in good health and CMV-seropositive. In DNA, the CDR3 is TGCGCCAGTGGCCCGGGACAGGTACGAGAGACCCAGTACTTC. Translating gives CASGPGQVRETQYF.